A single sample gave rise to the 21 T cell receptor beta chains below, sequenced in a study of T cells after posttransplantation cyclophosphamide. Cells defined as naive were viable CD3+CD4+ or CD3+CD8+ and CCR7+CD45RA+CD45RO-CD95-CD27+CD28+. Profiled with immunoSEQ multiplex PCR; TCRdb holds only in-frame clones, not every one. This table has 7,500 to 10,000 clones, about 98% appearing once. Source material: naive CD4+ T cells sorted from PBMCs. These receptors all come from a woman in her sixties in good health, CMV-negative, and a related stem cell transplant donor.

This sequence joins TRBV6-1 and TRBJ1-2; weak D call: TRBD1 (6 bases). This CDR3 spans 12 amino acids. The germline V gene encodes CDR1 MNHNS and CDR2 SASEGT. Trimming pared 2 bases from V and 6 bases from J, leaving 7 bases between. CDR3: CASSETGNGYTF. CDR3 sequence (DNA): TGTGCCAGCAGTGAAACAGGGAATGGCTACACCTTC.

The chain couples TRBV9 to TRBJ1-4, with D maybe TRBD1 (6 bases). Germline assignment: CDR1 SGDLS and CDR2 YYNGEE. CDR3 length: 14 residues. Deletions cut 0 bases from V and 8 bases from J, with 11 bases between. CDR3 residues: CASSVDAGEEKLFF. CDR3 bases: TGTGCCAGCAGCGTAGATGCAGGGGAAGAAAAACTGTTTTTT.

CDR3 DNA: TGTGCCAGCAGCTTCACCCGGGACTCCCAAGAGACCCAGTACTTC. It is translated as CASSFTRDSQETQYF. The rearrangement joins TRBV7-2 to TRBJ2-5; possibly TRBD2 for D (6 bases). The CDR3 spans 15 residues. With 3 bases removed from V and 1 base from J, the gap between germline ends came to 12 bases. The V gene's germline CDR1 is SGHTA and CDR2 FQGNSA.

The chain combines TRBV18 with TRBJ1-2; a possible D gene is TRBD1 (5 bases). The ends were cut back, 3 bases at V and 4 bases at J, with 9 bases in the middle. Germline CDR1 reads KGHSH; CDR2 reads LQKENI. The CDR3 is made up of 13 amino acids. The CDR3, as DNA: TGTGCCAGCTCACCTGCGGGGGGCTATGGCTACACCTTC. Its protein product is CASSPAGGYGYTF.

The chain couples TRBV6-4 to TRBJ1-2; 9 positions agree with TRBD1. The germline gives CDR1 MRHNA, CDR2 SNTAGT. The V segment lost 6 bases and the J segment 7 bases; nucleotides outside the gene matches: 12. This CDR3 is built from 15 residues. CDR3 nucleotides: TGTGCCAGCAGCCCAAAGGGGACAGGGTTTCGTGGCTACACCTTC. Translating it yields CASSPKGTGFRGYTF.

CDR3 bases: TGTGCCAGTAGTATAGACCGGACAGGTTCGAGCTCCTATAATTCACCCCTCCACTTT. It specifies CASSIDRTGSSSYNSPLHF. The chain uses TRBV19 and TRBJ1-6; 7 bases agree with TRBD1. The CDR3 loop spans 19 amino acids. CDR1 LNHDA and CDR2 SQIVND come from the germline V gene (reference sequence). After removal of 0 bases from V and 0 bases from J, the junction contained 8 bases not matched to a gene. Drawing the rest from reference TRBV19 and TRBJ1-6, the complete variable domain is DGGITQSPKYLFRKEGQNVTLSCEQNLNHDAMYWYRQDPGQGLRLIYYSQIVNDFQKGDIAEGYSVSREKKESFPLTVTSAQKNPTAFYLCASSIDRTGSSSYNSPLHFGNGTRLTVT.

The rearrangement uses TRBV11-2 and TRBJ1-4; TRBD1 is a possible D gene (5 bases). This CDR3 is built from 14 residues. V gave up 1 base and J gave up 8 bases, with 11 bases separating them. Germline-derived CDR1 and CDR2 are SGHAT and FQNNGV. CDR3 sequence reads: CASSLGRVGEKLFF. The CDR3 DNA sequence: TGTGCCAGCAGCTTAGGCAGGGTGGGCGAAAAACTGTTTTTT.

The genes are TRBV19 and TRBJ1-5; no firm D call. V was shortened by 5 bases and J by 3 bases, with 20 bases between the two germline ends. This CDR3 spans 17 amino acids. The germline CDR1 and CDR2 sequences are LNHDA and SQIVND (reference sequence). Here the CDR3 DNA reads TGTGCCAGTAGTTTGGGCGGGAAGGCGGGCTTCAATCAGCCCCAGCATTTT. Translating it yields CASSLGGKAGFNQPQHF.

The V call is TRBV5-1, the J call TRBJ2-3; 11 bases align to TRBD2. Germline V lookup: CDR1 SGHRS, CDR2 YFSETQ. This CDR3 is 16 amino acids long. Germline trimming cut 4 bases from V and 4 bases from J; bases unmatched to any gene: 8. The CDR3 DNA reads as TGCGCCAGCAGCCCCCTAGCGGGGGGCCGGGCAGATACGCAGTATTTT. Encoded protein: CASSPLAGGRADTQYF.

V is TRBV5-4 and J is TRBJ2-7, with a tentative D call TRBD2 (6 bases). The V gene's germline CDR1 is SGHNT and CDR2 YYREEE (reference sequence). Trimming took off 0 bases at V and 1 base at J, with 11 bases between the two ends. The CDR3 length is 15 residues. CDR3 sequence reads: CASSLAAGLSYEQYF. The CDR3, as DNA: TGTGCCAGCAGCTTGGCCGCGGGGTTGTCCTACGAGCAGTACTTC.

The chain combines TRBV7-2 with TRBJ1-3; D is uncertain. CDR1 and CDR2 from the germline V gene are SGHTA and FQGNSA. Trimming removed 3 bases from V and 4 bases from J, with 13 bases in between. This CDR3 has 15 residues. Written as DNA, the CDR3 is TGTGCCAGCAGCTTTGAGCCCGGGGAAGGAAACACCATATATTTT. Protein product: CASSFEPGEGNTIYF.

The table lists this clone with a count of one. This chain joins TRBV6-6 and TRBJ2-5; D is undetermined. The DNA end is a closer match to TRBJ2-7, so the J assignment may be wrong. This CDR3 has 14 residues. CDR1 is MNHNY and CDR2 is SVGAGI in the germline V gene (reference sequence). CDR3 amino acids: CASSYSSSSYEQYF. The CDR3 DNA reads as TGTGCCAGCAGTTACAGCTCGAGCTCCTACGAGCAGTACTTC.

This chain links TRBV6-5 with TRBJ1-2; D is perhaps TRBD1 (6 bases). The CDR3 is made up of 15 amino acids. CDR1 and CDR2 (germline): MNHEY, SVGAGI. V gave up 7 bases and J gave up 1 base, with 16 bases separating them. CDR3 bases: TGTGCCAGCACCAGGGGTTGGCAGGGTAACTATGGCTACACCTTC. This translates into CASTRGWQGNYGYTF.

The sample holds one count of this clone. The rearrangement joins TRBV7-3 to TRBJ1-1, with D hard to call. Germline V gene sequence: CDR1 SGHTA, CDR2 FQGTGA. The V and J ends lost 1 base and 2 bases respectively, with 11 bases between them. The CDR3 is 15 residues long. The CDR3 DNA reads TGTGCCAGCAGCTTAATGGGTGGAGTAAACACTGAAGCTTTCTTT. Its translation: CASSLMGGVNTEAFF. Supplemented by reference TRBV7-3 and TRBJ1-1, the full variable domain reads GAGVSQTPSNKVTEKGKYVELRCDPISGHTALYWYRQSLGQGPEFLIYFQGTGAADDSGLPNDRFFAVRPEGSVSTLKIQRTERGDSAVYLCASSLMGGVNTEAFFGQGTRLTVV.

With regard to this clone: The junction differs from germline at one of its ends, possibly a read error. Within the sample, other DNA sequences also encode this same CDR3. The rearrangement uses TRBV11-2 and TRBJ1-6; no clear D. CDR3 length equals 11 residues. CDR1 is SGHAT, CDR2 FQNNGV, per germline. The CDR3 loop is CAELNNSPLHF. CDR3 DNA: TGTGCCGAGCTAAATAATTCCCCCCTCCACTTT.

The gene calls are TRBV5-1 and TRBJ2-1; a possible D gene is TRBD2 (5 bases). The CDR3 contains 14 residues. Germline CDR1 reads SGHRS; CDR2 reads YFSETQ. With 4 bases removed from V and 5 bases from J, the gap between germline ends came to 13 bases. This CDR3 is CASSPLALDNEQFF. The CDR3 DNA reads as TGCGCCAGCAGCCCCCTAGCTTTGGACAATGAGCAGTTCTTC.

The rearrangement joins TRBV10-3 to TRBJ1-4; the match to TRBD1 covers 8 bases. The CDR3 has 14 residues. Germline V gene lookup returns CDR1 ENHRY and CDR2 SYGVKD. Trimming cost V 2 bases and J 5 bases; bases outside gene matches: 1. In nucleotides, the CDR3 is TGTGCCATCAGTGAGGGGGACAGGAATGAAAAACTGTTTTTT. Its translation is CAISEGDRNEKLFF.

The rearrangement joins TRBV20-1 to TRBJ2-2; D unresolved. V was trimmed by 5 bases and J by 4 bases, leaving 5 bases between them. The CDR3 loop spans 11 amino acids. Germline CDR1 reads DFQATT; CDR2 reads SNEGSKA (reference sequence). CDR3 region: CSASRTGELFF. CDR3 DNA: TGCAGTGCTTCCCGCACCGGGGAGCTGTTTTTT.

J is TRBJ2-5 and V is TRBV6-6; maybe TRBD2 (6 bases). The CDR3 contains 12 residues. V lost 8 bases, J lost 2 bases, and 9 bases lay in between. CDR1 is MNHNY and CDR2 is SVGAGI in the germline V gene (reference sequence). DNA for the CDR3: TGTGCCAGCGGGGGGACTCAAGAGACCCAGTACTTC. Its translation: CASGGTQETQYF.

This chain uses TRBV5-1 with TRBJ1-1, with 9 bases fitting TRBD1. The ends lost 0 bases at V and 4 bases at J; junction bases unmatched: 4. CDR1 SGHRS and CDR2 YFSETQ come from the germline V gene. The CDR3 extends over 15 amino acids. CDR3 amino acids: CASSLEGQGPTEAFF. The CDR3, as DNA: TGCGCCAGCAGCTTGGAGGGACAGGGTCCCACTGAAGCTTTCTTT.

The J gene is TRBJ2-3, the V gene TRBV5-4, with 7 nucleotides matching TRBD1. Germline trimming cut 7 bases from V and 3 bases from J; bases unmatched to any gene: 11. The CDR3 loop spans 15 amino acids. The germline CDR1 and CDR2 sequences are SGHNT and YYREEE (reference sequence). CDR3 region: CASRARVRGTDTQYF. The CDR3 DNA reads as TGTGCCAGCCGGGCGAGGGTCAGGGGGACAGATACGCAGTATTTT.